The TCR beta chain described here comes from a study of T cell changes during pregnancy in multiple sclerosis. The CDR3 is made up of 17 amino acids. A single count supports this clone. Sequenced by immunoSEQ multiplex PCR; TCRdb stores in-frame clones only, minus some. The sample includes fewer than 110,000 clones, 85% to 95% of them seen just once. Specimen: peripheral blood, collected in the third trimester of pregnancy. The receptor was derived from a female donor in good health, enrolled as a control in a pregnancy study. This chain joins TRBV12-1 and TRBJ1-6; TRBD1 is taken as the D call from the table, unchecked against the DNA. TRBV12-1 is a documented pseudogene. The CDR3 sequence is CASSSRDRGRRNSPLHF. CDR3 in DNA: TGTGCCAGCAGCTCCCGGGACAGGGGGCGACGTAATTCACCCCTCCACTTT.